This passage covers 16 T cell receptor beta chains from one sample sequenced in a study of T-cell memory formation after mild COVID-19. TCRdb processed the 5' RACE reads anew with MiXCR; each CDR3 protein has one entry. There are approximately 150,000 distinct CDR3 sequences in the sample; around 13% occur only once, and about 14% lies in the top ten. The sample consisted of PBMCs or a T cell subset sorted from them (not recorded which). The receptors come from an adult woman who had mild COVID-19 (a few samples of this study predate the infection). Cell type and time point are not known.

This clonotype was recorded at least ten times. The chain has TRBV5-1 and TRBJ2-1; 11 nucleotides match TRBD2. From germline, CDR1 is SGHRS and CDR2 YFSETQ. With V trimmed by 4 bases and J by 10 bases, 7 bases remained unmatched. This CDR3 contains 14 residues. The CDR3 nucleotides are TGCGCCAGCAGCGAGTTGGCTAGCGGGGGGGAGCAGTTCTTC. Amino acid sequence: CASSELASGGEQFF.

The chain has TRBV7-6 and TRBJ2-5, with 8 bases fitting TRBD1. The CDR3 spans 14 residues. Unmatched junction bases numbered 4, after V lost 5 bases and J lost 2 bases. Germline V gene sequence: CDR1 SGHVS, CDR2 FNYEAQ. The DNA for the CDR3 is TGTGCCAGCAGCGTTGGGACAGGACAAGAGACCCAGTACTTC. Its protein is CASSVGTGQETQYF.

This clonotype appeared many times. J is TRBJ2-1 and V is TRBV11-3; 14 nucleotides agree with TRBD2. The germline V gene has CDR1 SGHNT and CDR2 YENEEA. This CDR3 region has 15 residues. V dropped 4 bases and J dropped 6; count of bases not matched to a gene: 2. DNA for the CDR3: TGTGCCAGCAGCTCCGGACTAGCGGGAGGCAATGAGCAGTTCTTC. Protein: CASSSGLAGGNEQFF.

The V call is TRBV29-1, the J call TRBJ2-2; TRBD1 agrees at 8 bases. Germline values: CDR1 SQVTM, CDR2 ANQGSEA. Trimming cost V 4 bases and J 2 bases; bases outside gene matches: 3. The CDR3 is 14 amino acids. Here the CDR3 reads CSVGTGRNTGELFF. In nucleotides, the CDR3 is TGCAGCGTTGGGACAGGGCGCAACACCGGGGAGCTGTTTTTT.

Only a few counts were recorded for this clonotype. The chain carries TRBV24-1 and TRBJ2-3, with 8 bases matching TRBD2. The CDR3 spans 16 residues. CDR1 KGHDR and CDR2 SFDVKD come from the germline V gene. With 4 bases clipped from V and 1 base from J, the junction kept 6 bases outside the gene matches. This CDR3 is CATSDPSGGGTDTQYF. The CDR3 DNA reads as TGTGCCACCAGTGACCCCTCGGGGGGGGGCACAGATACGCAGTATTTT.

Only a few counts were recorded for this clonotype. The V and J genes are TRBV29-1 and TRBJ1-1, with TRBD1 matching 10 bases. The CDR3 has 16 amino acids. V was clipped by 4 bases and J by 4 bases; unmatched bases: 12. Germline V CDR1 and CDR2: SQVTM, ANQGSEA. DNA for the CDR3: TGCAGCGTTGGAGGGATCGGGACAGGGGCGCCCACTGAAGCTTTCTTT. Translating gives CSVGGIGTGAPTEAFF.

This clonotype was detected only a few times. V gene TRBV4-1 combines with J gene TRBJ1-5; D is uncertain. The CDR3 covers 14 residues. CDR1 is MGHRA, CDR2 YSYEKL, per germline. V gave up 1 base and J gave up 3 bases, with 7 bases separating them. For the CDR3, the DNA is TGCGCCAGCAGCCAAGCCGGTGTCAATCAGCCCCAGCATTTT. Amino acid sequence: CASSQAGVNQPQHF.

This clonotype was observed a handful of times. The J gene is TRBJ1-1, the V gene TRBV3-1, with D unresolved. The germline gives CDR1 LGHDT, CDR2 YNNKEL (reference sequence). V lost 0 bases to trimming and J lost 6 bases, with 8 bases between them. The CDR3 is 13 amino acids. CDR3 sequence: CASSQDNGAEAFF. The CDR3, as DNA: TGTGCCAGCAGCCAAGATAACGGGGCTGAAGCTTTCTTT. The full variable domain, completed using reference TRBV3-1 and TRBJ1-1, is DTAVSQTPKYLVTQMGNDKSIKCEQNLGHDTMYWYKQDSKKFLKIMFSYNNKELIINETVPNRFSPKSPDKAHLNLHINSLELGDSAVYFCASSQDNGAEAFFGQGTRLTVV.

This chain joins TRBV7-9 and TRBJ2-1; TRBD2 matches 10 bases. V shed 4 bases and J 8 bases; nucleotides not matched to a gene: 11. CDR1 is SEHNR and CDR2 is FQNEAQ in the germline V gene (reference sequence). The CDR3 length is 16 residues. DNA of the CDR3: TGTGCCAGCAGCTCATCCAGCGGGAGGGCCAAGGATGAGCAGTTCTTC. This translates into CASSSSSGRAKDEQFF.

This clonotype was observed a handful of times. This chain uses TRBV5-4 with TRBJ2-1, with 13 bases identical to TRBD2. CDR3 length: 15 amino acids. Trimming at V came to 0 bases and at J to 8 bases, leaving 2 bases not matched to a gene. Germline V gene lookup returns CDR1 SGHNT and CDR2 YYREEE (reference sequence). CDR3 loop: CASSLGTSGGDEQFF. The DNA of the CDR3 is TGTGCCAGCAGCTTGGGGACTAGCGGGGGAGATGAGCAGTTCTTC.

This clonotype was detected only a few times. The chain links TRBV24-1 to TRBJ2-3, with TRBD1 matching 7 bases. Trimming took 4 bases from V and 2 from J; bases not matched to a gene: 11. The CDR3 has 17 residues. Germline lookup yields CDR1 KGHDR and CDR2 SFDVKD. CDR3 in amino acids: CATSERGQRWVTDTQYF. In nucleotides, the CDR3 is TGTGCCACCAGTGAACGGGGACAGAGGTGGGTCACAGATACGCAGTATTTT.

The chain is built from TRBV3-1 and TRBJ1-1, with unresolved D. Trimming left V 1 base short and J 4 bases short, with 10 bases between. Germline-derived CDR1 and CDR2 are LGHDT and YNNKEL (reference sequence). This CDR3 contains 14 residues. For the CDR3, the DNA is TGTGCCAGCAGCCAAGTGACCGGATCCACTGAAGCTTTCTTT. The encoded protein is CASSQVTGSTEAFF.

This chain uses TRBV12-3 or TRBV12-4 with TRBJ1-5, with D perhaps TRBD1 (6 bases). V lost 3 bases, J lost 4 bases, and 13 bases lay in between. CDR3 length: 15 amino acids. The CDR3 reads CASSFRGTQNQPQHF. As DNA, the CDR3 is TGTGCCAGCAGTTTTAGGGGGACACAGAATCAGCCCCAGCATTTT.

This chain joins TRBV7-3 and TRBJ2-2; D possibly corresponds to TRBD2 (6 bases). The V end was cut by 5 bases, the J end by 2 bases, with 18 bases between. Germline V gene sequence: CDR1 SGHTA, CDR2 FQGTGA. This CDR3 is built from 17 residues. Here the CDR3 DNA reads TGTGCCAGCAGCGCCTCGGGACTTTTATTAAACACCGGGGAGCTGTTTTTT. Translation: CASSASGLLLNTGELFF.

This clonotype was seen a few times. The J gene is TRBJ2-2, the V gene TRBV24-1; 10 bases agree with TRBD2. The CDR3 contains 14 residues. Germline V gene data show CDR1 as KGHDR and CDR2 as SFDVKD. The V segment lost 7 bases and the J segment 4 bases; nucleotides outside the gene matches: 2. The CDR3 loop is CATRSGRGTGELFF. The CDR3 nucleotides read TGTGCCACCAGAAGCGGGAGGGGCACCGGGGAGCTGTTTTTT.

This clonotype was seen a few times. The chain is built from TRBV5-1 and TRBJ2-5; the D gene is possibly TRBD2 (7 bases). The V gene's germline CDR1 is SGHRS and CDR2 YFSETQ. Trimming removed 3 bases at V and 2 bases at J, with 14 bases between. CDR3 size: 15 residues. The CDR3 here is CASSSPQGGQETQYF. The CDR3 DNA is TGCGCCAGCAGCTCTCCACAGGGAGGGCAAGAGACCCAGTACTTC.